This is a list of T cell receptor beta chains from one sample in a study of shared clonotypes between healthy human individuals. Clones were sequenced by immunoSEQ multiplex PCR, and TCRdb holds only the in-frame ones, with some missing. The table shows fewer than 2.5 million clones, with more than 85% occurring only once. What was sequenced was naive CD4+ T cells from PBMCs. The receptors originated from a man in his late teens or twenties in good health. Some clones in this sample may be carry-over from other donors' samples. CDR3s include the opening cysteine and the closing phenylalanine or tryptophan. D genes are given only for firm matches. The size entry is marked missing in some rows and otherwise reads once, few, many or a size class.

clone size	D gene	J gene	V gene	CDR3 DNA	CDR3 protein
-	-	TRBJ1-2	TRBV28	TGTGCCAGCAGTTTCGCACGTGGCTACACCTTC	CASSFARGYTF
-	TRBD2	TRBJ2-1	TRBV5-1	TGCGCCAGCAGCTCAGGACTAGCGGGAGTCTCCGAGCAGTTCTTC	CASSSGLAGVSEQFF
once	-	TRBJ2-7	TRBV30	TGTGCCTGGAGTGTACGGTCGGGAAGGTCCTACGAGCAGTACTTC	CAWSVRSGRSYEQYF
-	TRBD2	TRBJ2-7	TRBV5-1	TGCGCCAGCAGCCCCGGACTAGTGGGTGAGCAGTACTTC	CASSPGLVGEQYF
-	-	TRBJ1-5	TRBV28	TGTGCCAGCAGTTTTCTATCGTTGGGGAATCAGCCCCAGCATTTT	CASSFLSLGNQPQHF
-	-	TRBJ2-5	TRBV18	TGTGCCAGCTCACGCGGCGGGTGGGAGACCCAGTACTTC	CASSRGGWETQYF
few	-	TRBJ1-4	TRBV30	TGTGCCTGGAGGAATGAAAAACTGTTTTTT	CAWRNEKLFF
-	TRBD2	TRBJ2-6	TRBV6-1	TGTGCCAGCAGGGAATTCACTAGCGGAGTGTCTGGGGCCAACGTCCTGACTTTC	CASREFTSGVSGANVLTF
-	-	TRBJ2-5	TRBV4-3	TGCGCCAGCAGCCAGGGATCGGGGATGGAGACCCAGTACTTC	CASSQGSGMETQYF
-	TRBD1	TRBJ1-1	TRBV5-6	TGTGCCAGCACCGAGGGACAGGGTTACACTGAAGCTTTCTTT	CASTEGQGYTEAFF
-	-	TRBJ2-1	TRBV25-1	TGTGCCAGCAGTACCCAACAGGGCCGAGGTTTCTACAATGAGCAGTTCTTC	CASSTQQGRGFYNEQFF
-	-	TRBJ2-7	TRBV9	TGTGCCAGCAGCGTAGAGAGAGAGGACAGACAGTACTTC	CASSVEREDRQYF
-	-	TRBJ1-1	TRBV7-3	TGTGCCAGCAGCCTTCTCGTGGACACTGAAGCTTTCTTT	CASSLLVDTEAFF
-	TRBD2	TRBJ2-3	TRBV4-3	TGCGCCAGCAGACACCTAGCGGGGGCCACCACAGATACGCAGTATTTT	CASRHLAGATTDTQYF
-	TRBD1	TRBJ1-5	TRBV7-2	TGTGCCAGCAGCCAGGGGACAGGGTATAGCAATCAGCCCCAGCATTTT	CASSQGTGYSNQPQHF
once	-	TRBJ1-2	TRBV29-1	TGCAGCGTTGGAGGGACGTATGGCTACACCTTC	CSVGGTYGYTF
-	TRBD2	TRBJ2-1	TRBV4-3	TGCGCCAGCAGCCATCCCAGACTAGCGGAGGGACGGAGCTCCTACAATGAGCAGTTCTTC	CASSHPRLAEGRSSYNEQFF
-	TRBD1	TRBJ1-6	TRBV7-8	TGTGCCAGCAGCTCAGCACACAGGGGAAATTCACCCCTCCACTTT	CASSSAHRGNSPLHF
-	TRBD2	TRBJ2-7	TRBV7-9	TGTGCCAGCAGCTTAGAGCCCGGGCTAGCGGGTAGAGTATACGAGCAGTACTTC	CASSLEPGLAGRVYEQYF